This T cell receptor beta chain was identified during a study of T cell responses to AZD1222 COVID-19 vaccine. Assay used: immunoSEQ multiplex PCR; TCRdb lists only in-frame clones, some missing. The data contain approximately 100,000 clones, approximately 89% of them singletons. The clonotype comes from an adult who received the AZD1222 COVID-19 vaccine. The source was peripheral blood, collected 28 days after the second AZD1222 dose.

The CDR3 protein is CASSEVLAGGLAGELFF. As DNA, the CDR3 is TGTGCCAGCAGTGAAGTGCTAGCGGGGGGCCTCGCCGGGGAGCTGTTTTTT. The chain recombines TRBV6-1 with TRBJ2-2; 11 bases are a match to TRBD2. The germline CDR1 and CDR2 sequences are MNHNS and SASEGT. The CDR3 spans 17 residues. Germline trimming cut 1 base from V and 6 bases from J; bases unmatched to any gene: 7.